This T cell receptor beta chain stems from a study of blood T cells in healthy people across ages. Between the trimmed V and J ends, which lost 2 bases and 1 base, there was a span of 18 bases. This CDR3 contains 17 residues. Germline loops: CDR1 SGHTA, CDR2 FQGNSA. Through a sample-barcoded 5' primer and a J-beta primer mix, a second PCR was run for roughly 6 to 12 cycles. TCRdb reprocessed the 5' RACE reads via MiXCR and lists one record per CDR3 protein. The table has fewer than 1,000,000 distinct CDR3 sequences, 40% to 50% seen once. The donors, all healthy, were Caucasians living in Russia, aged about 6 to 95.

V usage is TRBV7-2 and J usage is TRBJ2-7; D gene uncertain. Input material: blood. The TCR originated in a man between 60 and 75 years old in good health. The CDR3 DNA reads TGTGCCAGCAGCTTACCCCTTAGAGGTCCCATATCCTACGAGCAGTACTTC. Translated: CASSLPLRGPISYEQYF.